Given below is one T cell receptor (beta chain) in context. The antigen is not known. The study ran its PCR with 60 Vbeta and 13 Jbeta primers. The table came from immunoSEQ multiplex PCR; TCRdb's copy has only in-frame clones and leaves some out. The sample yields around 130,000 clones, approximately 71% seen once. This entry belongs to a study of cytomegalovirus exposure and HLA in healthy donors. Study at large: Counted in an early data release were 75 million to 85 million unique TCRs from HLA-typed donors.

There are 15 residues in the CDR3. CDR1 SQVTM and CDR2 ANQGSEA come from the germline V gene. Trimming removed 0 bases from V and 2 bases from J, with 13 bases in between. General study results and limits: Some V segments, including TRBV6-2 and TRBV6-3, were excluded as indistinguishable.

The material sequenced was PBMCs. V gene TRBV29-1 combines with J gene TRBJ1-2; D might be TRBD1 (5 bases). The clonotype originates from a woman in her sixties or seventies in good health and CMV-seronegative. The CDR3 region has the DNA TGCAGCGTTGAAGATCAGGGCCGCGGAAACTATGGCTACACCTTC. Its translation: CSVEDQGRGNYGYTF.